This record concerns one T cell receptor beta chain sequence. Its antigen is still unknown. Per-base quality was not reported, and no clone a single base away is much larger than it. This specimen comes from a study of memory CD4+ T cells and cytomegalovirus serostatus (dated by TCRdb to about 2019). Concerning the study at large: The cohort included around 33 healthy adults from Belgium, of whom 9 were CMV seropositive and approximately 25 were CMV seronegative. The study sequenced CD4+ memory TCRbeta repertoires of a Belgian cohort with known cytomegalovirus serostatus to replicate a published TCR-based CMV serostatus classifier. Results the study describes overall, beyond this receptor: A median bootstrapped AUC of almost 0.96 with a 95% CI of 0.76-1.00 was achieved on the Belgian cohort by the original-framework classifier. Among the 150 to 200 previously reported CMV-associated TCRbeta sequences, 67 showed up in the CD4+ memory repertoires, with each one found in between one and five individuals. For CMV serostatus prediction, a median bootstrapped AUC of approximately 0.95 was reached with the original framework, and a median bootstrapped AUC of about 0.91 was reached with a US-trained random forest. Unlike the original study, which covered naive and memory CD4+ and CD8+ populations, the Belgian study sequenced only CD4+CD45RO+ memory cells. The results were interpreted as suggesting that the CMV-associated TCR signature is mostly present in the CD4+ memory repertoire.

A FACSAria II was used to sort memory CD4+ T cells, defined as single viable CD3+CD4+CD8-CD45RO+ cells. CMV serostatus was determined using a Roche Elecsys assay that detects serum IgG against CMV pp150, pp28, p38 and p52. After the samples were thawed, total CD4+ T cells were enriched through positive selection using CD4 magnetic microbeads. The samples came from a different study that was designed specifically to examine the CD4+ T cell memory repertoire. Peripheral blood mononuclear cells were isolated and cryopreserved following standard operating procedures; serum was stored at -80 °C. The staining used CD3-PerCP (BW264/56), CD4-APC (RPA-T4), CD45RO-PE (UCHT1) and CD8-Pacific Orange (3B5) antibodies, and Sytox blue was used to exclude non-viable cells. Genomic DNA was extracted from sorted cells with the Quick-DNA Microprep Kit. Amplification of TCRbeta DNA was done with the immunoSEQ hsTCRbeta kit, following the protocol from the manufacturer. TCRbeta libraries were sequenced on an Illumina MiSeq instrument. On the study's bioinformatics: After out-of-frame sequences were removed, 2,204,828 distinct TCRbeta sequences remained, averaging approximately 68,000 per individual. Each individual was scored using the number of some 150 previously reported CMV-associated TCRbeta sequences that the individual carried and the total number of productive distinct TCRbeta sequences. A beta-binomial model was reimplemented in Python, and scikit-learn random forests with default parameters were trained on US cohort data. Classifier performance on the Belgian cohort was reported as the median AUC with percentile confidence intervals calculated over 10,000 bootstrap iterations. TCRdb's version of the immuneACCESS table is confined to in-frame rearrangements and falls short of the full clone set. An unresolved V gene accounts for under half of the shortfall where checked; the remainder is of unknown origin. The V and J calls and clone size come from that table; D and trimming were worked out from the DNA. The sample contains roughly 50,000 clones, 82% of them found a single time. 0.5% of the sample is held by the ten biggest clonotypes.

Sequencing was performed on memory CD4+ T cells from blood. The sequence was collected from an adult in good health and CMV-seronegative. Some clones in this sample may be carry-over from other donors' samples.

DNA sequence: TGTGCCAGCAGTGATACTACCGGGACTAGCGGGAGTTACACGCAGTATTTT. This gives the protein CASSDTTGTSGSYTQYF. The sequence joins TRBV6-1 to TRBJ2-3; TRBD2 matches 14 bases in the middle. V is pruned by 3 bases and J by 9 bases, leaving 11 bases of the junction without a gene match. From the germline V gene, CDR1 is MNHNS and CDR2 is SASEGT. From cysteine to phenylalanine, the CDR3 is 17 amino acids long. The read is trimmed to its CDR3 DNA, 51 bases read in frame from base 1.